The T cell receptor (beta chain) described here comes from a study of OX40 agonist ivuxolimab in advanced cancers. Study at large: Patients were treated with intravenous ivuxolimab, dosed at 0.01 to 10 mg/kg and infused every 2 weeks.

Clones were read by immunoSEQ multiplex PCR, and TCRdb kept only the in-frame ones, dropping some. The repertoire holds some 25,000 clones, with 70% to 80% as singletons. General study points: Clonal expansion by week 6 occurred in CD4+ and CD8+ blood T cells (at 0.1 to 3.0 mg/kg).

Peripheral blood came from all dose cohorts at three timepoints. Details on this clone: Its cognate antigen is unknown.

The sequence came from an adult with an advanced solid tumor such as melanoma, head and neck, liver or kidney cancer. Material: CD4+ or CD8+ T cells sorted from blood, obtained in a trial of the OX40 agonist ivuxolimab.

The CDR3 reads CAIIDYLSYQETQYF. CDR3 nucleotides: TGTGCCATCATTGACTATTTATCGTACCAAGAGACCCAGTACTTC. The chain recombines TRBV6-1 with TRBJ2-5, with D perhaps TRBD2 (5 bases). Trimming cost V 10 bases and J 0 bases, with 18 bases left between them. This CDR3 region has 15 residues. The germline CDR1 and CDR2 sequences are MNHNS and SASEGT.